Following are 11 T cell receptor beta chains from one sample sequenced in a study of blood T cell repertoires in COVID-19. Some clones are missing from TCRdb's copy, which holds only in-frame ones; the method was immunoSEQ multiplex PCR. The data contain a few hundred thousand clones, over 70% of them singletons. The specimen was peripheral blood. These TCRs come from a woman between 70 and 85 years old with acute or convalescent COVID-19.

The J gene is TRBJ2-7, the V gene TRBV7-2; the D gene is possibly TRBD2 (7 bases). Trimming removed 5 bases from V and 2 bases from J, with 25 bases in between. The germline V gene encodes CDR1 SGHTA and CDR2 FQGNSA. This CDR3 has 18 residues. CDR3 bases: TGTGCCAGCAGCCGGCTCGTCGTGGGGGGGCGCATCCCCTACGAGCAGTACTTC. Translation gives CASSRLVVGGRIPYEQYF.

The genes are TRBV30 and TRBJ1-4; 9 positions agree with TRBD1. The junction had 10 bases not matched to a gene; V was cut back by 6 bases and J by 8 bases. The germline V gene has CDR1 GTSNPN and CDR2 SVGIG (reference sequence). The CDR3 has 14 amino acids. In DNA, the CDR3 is TGTGCCTGCTTTCGGACAGGGGAGAAGGAAAAACTGTTTTTT. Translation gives CACFRTGEKEKLFF.

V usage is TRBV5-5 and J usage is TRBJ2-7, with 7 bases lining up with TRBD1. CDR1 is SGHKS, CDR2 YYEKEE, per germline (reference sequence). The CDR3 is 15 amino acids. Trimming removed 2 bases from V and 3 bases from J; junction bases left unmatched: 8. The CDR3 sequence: CASSLTQGSFYEQYF. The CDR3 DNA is TGTGCCAGCAGCTTAACACAGGGGTCTTTCTACGAGCAGTACTTC.

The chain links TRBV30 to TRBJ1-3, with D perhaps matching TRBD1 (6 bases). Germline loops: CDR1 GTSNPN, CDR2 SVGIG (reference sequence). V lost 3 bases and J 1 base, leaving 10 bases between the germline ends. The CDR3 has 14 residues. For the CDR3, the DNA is TGTGCCTGGAGATCAACAGGGTCTGGAAACACCATATATTTT. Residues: CAWRSTGSGNTIYF.

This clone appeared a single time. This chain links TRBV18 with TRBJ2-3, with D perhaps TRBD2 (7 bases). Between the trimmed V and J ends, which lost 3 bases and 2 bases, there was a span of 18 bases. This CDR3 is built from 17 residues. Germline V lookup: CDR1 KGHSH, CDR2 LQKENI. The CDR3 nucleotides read TGTGCCAGCTCACCCCCCCGGGGGGCACGTGACACAGATACGCAGTATTTT. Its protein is CASSPPRGARDTDTQYF.

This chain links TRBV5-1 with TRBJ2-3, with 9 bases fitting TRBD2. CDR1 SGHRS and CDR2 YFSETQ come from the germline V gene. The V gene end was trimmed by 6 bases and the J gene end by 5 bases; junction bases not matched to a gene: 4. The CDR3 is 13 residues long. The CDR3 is CASKERGVDTQYF. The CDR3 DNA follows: TGCGCCAGCAAGGAGCGGGGGGTAGATACGCAGTATTTT.

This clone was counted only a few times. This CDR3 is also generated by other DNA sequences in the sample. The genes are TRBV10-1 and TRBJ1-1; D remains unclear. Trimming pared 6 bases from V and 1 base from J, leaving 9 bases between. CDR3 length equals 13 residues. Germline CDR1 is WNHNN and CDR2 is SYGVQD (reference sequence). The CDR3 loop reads CASSSDKNTEAFF. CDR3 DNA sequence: TGCGCCAGCAGCTCCGACAAGAACACTGAAGCTTTCTTT.

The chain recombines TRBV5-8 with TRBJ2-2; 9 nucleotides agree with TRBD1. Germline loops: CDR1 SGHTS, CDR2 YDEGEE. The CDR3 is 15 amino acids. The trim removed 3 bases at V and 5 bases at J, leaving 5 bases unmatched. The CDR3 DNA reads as TGTGCCAGCAGCTGGGGGACAGGGTGGACCGGGGAGCTGTTTTTT. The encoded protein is CASSWGTGWTGELFF.

In DNA, the CDR3 is TGTGCCAGCAGTTTATGGGCTAGCGGGGCGGGCACAGATACGCAGTATTTT. This sequence encodes CASSLWASGAGTDTQYF. The chain couples TRBV28 to TRBJ2-3; TRBD2 matches 9 bases. The CDR3 has 17 amino acids. The V gene end was trimmed by 0 bases and the J gene end by 1 base; junction bases not matched to a gene: 5. Germline loops: CDR1 MDHEN, CDR2 SYDVKM.

Written as DNA, the CDR3 is TGTGCCAGCAGCTTTGACTCCGCGGGGTTCAATGAGCAGTTCTTC. It is translated as CASSFDSAGFNEQFF. The gene calls are TRBV5-4 and TRBJ2-1, with D perhaps TRBD2 (6 bases). This CDR3 has 15 amino acids. Between the trimmed V and J ends, which lost 2 bases and 6 bases, there was a span of 15 bases. Germline values: CDR1 SGHNT, CDR2 YYREEE (reference sequence).

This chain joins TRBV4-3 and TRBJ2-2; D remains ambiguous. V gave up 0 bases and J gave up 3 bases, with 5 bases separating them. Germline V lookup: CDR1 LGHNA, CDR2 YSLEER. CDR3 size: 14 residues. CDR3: CASSQDGYTGELFF. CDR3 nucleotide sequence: TGCGCCAGCAGCCAAGATGGCTACACCGGGGAGCTGTTTTTT.